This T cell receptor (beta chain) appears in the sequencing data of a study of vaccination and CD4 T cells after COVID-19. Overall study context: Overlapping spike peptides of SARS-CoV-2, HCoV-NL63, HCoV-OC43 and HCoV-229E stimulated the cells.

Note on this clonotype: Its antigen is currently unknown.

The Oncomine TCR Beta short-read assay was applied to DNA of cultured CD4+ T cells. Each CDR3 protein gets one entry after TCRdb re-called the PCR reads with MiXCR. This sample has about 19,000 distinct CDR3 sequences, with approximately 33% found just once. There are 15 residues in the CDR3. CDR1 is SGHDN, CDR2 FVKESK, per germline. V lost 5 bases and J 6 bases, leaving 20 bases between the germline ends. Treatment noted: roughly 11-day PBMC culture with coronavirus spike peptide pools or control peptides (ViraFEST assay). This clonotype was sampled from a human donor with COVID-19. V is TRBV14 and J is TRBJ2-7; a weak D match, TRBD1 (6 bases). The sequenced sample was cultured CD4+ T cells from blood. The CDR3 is CASSSYINRDSEQYF. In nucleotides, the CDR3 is TGTGCCAGCAGCTCCTACATCAACAGGGATAGCGAGCAGTACTTC.